The 2 T cell receptor beta chains below were found in one sample sequenced in a study of shared clonotypes between healthy human individuals (TCRdb year 2020). The library was generated by the immunoSEQ multiplex PCR assay. Here the immuneACCESS table is served through TCRdb, limited to in-frame sequences with V and J called. Missing clones are a known gap in these copies; in checked studies unresolved V genes cover under half, and the rest lacks a known reason. The sample table shows fewer than 2.5 million clones, and 80% to 95% are seen once. Around 0.4% of the sample rests with the top ten. Sequencing input: naive CD4+ T cells from PBMCs. The cell subset or site label corresponds to: CD45RA+ positively selected. Receptors were obtained from a man between 18 and 35 years old in good health. Some clones in this sample may be carry-over from other donors' samples.

As to this clone: The sample holds other DNA sequences that translate to the same CDR3. V usage is TRBV7-3 and J usage is TRBJ2-3, with D tentatively TRBD1 or TRBD2 (5 bases each). Germline assignment: CDR1 SGHTA and CDR2 FQGTGA. The CDR3 sequence is 13 residues long. With 2 bases removed from V and 4 bases from J, the gap between germline ends came to 7 bases. This CDR3 is CASSLLGADTQYF. CDR3 sequence (DNA): TGTGCCAGCAGCTTACTGGGGGCAGATACGCAGTATTTT. Using reference TRBV7-3 and TRBJ2-3 for the parts outside the CDR3, the full variable domain is GAGVSQTPSNKVTEKGKYVELRCDPISGHTALYWYRQSLGQGPEFLIYFQGTGAADDSGLPNDRFFAVRPEGSVSTLKIQRTERGDSAVYLCASSLLGADTQYFGPGTRLTVL.

The V and J genes are TRBV7-8 and TRBJ1-2; the D is unclear. Trimming removed 3 bases from V and 2 bases from J, with 7 bases in between. Germline V gene lookup returns CDR1 SGHVS and CDR2 FQNEAQ. The CDR3 totals 13 residues. DNA of the CDR3: TGTGCCAGCAGCTTCGGTCGGAACTATGGCTACACCTTC. It codes for CASSFGRNYGYTF.